This TCR beta chain was captured by sequencing in a study of early T cells in non-severe SARS-CoV-2 infection. For the study at large: With bulk RNA from unsorted whole blood as input, sequencing yielded unpaired chains.

From the 5' RACE reads, TCRdb called clonotypes with MiXCR, one entry per CDR3 protein. The sample consists of fewer than 75,000 distinct CDR3 sequences, around 20% of them appearing once. Sample: whole blood, taken at baseline. The origin of this receptor is an adult who was a healthcare worker with PCR-confirmed SARS-CoV-2 infection or an uninfected control (not recorded which).

Here the CDR3 reads CASSLEGEEQFF. CDR3 nucleotides: TGTGCCAGCAGCTTAGAAGGGGAAGAGCAGTTCTTC. The V call is TRBV7-9, the J call TRBJ2-1; D possibly corresponds to TRBD1 (5 bases). The CDR3 is 12 amino acids. Germline CDR1 SEHNR, CDR2 FQNEAQ (reference sequence). V lost 1 base and J 10 bases, leaving 8 bases between the germline ends.